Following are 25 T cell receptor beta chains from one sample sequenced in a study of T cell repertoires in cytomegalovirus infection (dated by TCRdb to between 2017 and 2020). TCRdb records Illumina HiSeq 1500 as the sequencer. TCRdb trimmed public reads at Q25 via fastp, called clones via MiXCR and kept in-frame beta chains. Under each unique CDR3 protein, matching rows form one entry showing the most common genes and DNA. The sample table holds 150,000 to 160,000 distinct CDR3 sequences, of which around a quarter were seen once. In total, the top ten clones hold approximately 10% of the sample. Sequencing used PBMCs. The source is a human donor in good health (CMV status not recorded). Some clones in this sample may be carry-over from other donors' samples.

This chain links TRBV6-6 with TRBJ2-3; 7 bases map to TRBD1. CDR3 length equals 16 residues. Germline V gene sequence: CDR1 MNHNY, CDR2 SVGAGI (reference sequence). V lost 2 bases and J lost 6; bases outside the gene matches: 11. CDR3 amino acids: CASSYVTGVPGDTQYF. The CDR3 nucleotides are TGTGCCAGCAGTTACGTTACAGGGGTCCCTGGGGATACGCAGTATTTT.

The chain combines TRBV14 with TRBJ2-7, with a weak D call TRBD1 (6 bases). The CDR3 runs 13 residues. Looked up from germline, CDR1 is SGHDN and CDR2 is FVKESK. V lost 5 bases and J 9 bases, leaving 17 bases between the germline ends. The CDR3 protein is CASSSTTGPGQYF. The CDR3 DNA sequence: TGTGCCAGCAGCTCCACCACAGGGCCTGGGCAGTACTTC.

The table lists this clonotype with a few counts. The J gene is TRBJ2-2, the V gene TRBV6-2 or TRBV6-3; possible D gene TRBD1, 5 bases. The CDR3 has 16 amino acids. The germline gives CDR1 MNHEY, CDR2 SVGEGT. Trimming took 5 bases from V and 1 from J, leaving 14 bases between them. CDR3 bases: TGTGCCAGCAGTAAGAACAGGATTCTGAACACCGGGGAGCTGTTTTTT. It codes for CASSKNRILNTGELFF.

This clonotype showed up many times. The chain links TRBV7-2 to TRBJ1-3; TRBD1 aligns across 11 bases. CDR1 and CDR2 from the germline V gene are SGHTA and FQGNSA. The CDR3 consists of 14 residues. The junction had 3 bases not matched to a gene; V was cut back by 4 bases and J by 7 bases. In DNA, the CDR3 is TGTGCCAGCAGCTCGGGACAGGGGGGGAACACCATATATTTT. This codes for CASSSGQGGNTIYF.

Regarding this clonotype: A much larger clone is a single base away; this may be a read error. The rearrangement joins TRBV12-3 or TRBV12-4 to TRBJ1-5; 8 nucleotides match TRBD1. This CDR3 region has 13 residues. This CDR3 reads CDSSLQGGQPQHF. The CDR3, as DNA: TGTGACAGCAGTTTACAGGGGGGGCAGCCCCAGCATTTT.

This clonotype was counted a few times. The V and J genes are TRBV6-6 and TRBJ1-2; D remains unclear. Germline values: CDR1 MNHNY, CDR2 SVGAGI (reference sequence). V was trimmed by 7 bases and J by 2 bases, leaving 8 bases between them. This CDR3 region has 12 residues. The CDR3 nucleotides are TGTGCCAGCAATGGTCAGAACTATGGCTACACCTTC. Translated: CASNGQNYGYTF.

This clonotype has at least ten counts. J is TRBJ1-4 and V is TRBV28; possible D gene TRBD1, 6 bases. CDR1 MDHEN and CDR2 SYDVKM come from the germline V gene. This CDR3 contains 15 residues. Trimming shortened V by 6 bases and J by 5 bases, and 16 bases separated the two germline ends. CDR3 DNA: TGTGCCAGCAGCACACAGACAGGTCGGAATGAAAAACTGTTTTTT. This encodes CASSTQTGRNEKLFF.

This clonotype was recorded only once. The chain's CDR3 is CSVVGWTGNNEQFF. The CDR3 DNA reads as TGCAGCGTTGTGGGGTGGACAGGGAACAATGAGCAGTTCTTC. The genes are TRBV29-1 and TRBJ2-1; 8 bases map to TRBD1. Germline-derived CDR1 and CDR2 are SQVTM and ANQGSEA. Trimming removed 4 bases from V and 5 bases from J; junction bases left unmatched: 7. The CDR3 consists of 14 residues.

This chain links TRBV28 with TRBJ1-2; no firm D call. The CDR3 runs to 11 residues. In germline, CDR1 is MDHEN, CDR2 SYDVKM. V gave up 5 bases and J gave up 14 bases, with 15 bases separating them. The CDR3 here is CASSAPSPRTF. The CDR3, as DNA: TGTGCCAGCAGTGCCCCCAGTCCCAGGACCTTC.

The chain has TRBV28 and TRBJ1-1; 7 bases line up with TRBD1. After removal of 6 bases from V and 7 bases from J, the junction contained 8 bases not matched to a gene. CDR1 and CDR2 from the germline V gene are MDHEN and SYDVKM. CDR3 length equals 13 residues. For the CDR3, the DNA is TGTGCCAGCAGCCCGGGAGGGGGCGATGAAGCTTTCTTT. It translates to CASSPGGGDEAFF.

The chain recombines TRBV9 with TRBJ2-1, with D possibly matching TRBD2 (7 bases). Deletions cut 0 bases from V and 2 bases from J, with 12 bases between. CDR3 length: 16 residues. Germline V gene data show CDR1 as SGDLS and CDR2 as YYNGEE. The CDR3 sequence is CASSVEGGEPYNEQFF. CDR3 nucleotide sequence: TGTGCCAGCAGCGTAGAAGGGGGGGAGCCCTACAATGAGCAGTTCTTC.

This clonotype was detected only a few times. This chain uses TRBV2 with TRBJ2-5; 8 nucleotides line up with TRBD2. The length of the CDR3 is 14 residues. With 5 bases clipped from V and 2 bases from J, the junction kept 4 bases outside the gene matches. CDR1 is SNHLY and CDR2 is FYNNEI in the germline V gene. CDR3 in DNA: TGTGCCAGCAGTTCGGCTAGCGGGCAAGAGACCCAGTACTTC. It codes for CASSSASGQETQYF.

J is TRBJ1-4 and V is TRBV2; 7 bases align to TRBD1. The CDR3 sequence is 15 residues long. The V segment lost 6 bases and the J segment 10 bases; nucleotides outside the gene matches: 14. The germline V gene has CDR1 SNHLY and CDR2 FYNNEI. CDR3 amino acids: CASRVTGQERGKLFF. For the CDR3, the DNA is TGTGCCAGCAGAGTTACAGGACAGGAAAGGGGAAAACTGTTTTTT.

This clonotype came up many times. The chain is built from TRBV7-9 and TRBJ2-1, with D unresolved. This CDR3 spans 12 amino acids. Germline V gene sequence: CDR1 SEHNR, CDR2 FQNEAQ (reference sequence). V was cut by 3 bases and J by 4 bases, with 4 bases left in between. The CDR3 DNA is TGTGCCAGCAGCTTTGATTACAATGAGCAGTTCTTC. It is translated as CASSFDYNEQFF.

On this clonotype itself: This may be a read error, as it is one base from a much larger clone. This chain's CDR3 is CASSLAVANTVELFF. CDR3 bases: TGTGCCAGCAGCTTGGCGGTCGCGAACACCGTGGAGCTGTTTTTT. The chain is built from TRBV7-2 and TRBJ2-2; D unclear. The CDR3 contains 15 residues. Per the germline V gene, CDR1 is SGHTA and CDR2 is FQGNSA.

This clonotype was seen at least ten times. CDR3: CASSFAAEPNSPHNEQFF. The DNA of the CDR3 is TGTGCCAGCAGCTTTGCCGCGGAGCCAAACAGCCCCCACAATGAGCAGTTCTTC. The chain joins TRBV7-8 to TRBJ2-1, with no clear D. The V gene's germline CDR1 is SGHVS and CDR2 FQNEAQ. This CDR3 is 18 amino acids long. Trimming removed 3 bases from V and 5 bases from J, with 23 bases in between. The full variable domain, completed using reference TRBV7-8 and TRBJ2-1, is GAGVSQSPRYKVAKRGQDVALRCDPISGHVSLFWYQQALGQGPEFLTYFQNEAQLDKSGLPSDRFFAERPEGSVSTLKIQRTQQEDSAVYLCASSFAAEPNSPHNEQFFGPGTRLTVL.

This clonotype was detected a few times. CDR3 sequence (DNA): TGTGCCAGTAGTAGGGACAGGGGAGGATCAGGGCCCCAGCATTTT. This translates into CASSRDRGGSGPQHF. The V gene is TRBV19, the J gene TRBJ1-5, with 10 bases matching TRBD1. Germline loops: CDR1 LNHDA, CDR2 SQIVND (reference sequence). With V trimmed by 4 bases and J by 9 bases, 9 bases remained unmatched. The CDR3 is 15 residues long.

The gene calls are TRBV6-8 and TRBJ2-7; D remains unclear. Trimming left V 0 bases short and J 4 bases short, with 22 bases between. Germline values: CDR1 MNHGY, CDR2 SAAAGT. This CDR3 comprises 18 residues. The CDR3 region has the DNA TGTGCCAGCAGTTACTCGATGGGGAATGCGACGCCGCCTTACGAGCAGTACTTC. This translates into CASSYSMGNATPPYEQYF.

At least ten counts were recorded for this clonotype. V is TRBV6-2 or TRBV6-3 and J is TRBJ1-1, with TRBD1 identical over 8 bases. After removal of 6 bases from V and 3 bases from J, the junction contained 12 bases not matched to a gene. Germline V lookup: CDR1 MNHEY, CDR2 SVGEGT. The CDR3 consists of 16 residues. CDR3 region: CASRSQTGAEDTEAFF. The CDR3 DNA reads TGTGCCAGCAGGTCTCAGACAGGGGCGGAGGACACTGAAGCTTTCTTT.

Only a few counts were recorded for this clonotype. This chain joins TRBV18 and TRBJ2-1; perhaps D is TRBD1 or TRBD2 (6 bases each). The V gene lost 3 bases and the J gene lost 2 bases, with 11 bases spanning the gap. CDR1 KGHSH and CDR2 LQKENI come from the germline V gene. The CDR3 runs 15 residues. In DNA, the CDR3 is TGTGCCAGCTCACCTGGCCGGGGGCCCTACAATGAGCAGTTCTTC. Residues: CASSPGRGPYNEQFF.

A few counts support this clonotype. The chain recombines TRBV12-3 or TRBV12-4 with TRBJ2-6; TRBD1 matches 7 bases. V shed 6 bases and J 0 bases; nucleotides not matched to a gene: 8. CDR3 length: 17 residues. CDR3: CASRPRTGNSGANVLTF. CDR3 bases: TGTGCCAGCAGACCTAGGACAGGAAACTCTGGGGCCAACGTCCTGACTTTC.

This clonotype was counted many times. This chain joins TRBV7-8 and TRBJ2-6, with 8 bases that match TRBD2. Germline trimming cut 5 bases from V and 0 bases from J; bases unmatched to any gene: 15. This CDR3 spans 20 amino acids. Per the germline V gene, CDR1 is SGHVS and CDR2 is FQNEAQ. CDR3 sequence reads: CASSARPAAGGASGANVLTF. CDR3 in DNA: TGTGCCAGCAGCGCCCGGCCAGCGGCGGGGGGTGCCTCTGGGGCCAACGTCCTGACTTTC.

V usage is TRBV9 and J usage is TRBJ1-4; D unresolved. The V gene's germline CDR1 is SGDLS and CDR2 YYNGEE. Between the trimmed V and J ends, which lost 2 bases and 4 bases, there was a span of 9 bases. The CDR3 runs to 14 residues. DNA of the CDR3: TGTGCCAGCAGCGTGGGGAGCATTAATGAAAAACTGTTTTTT. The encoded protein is CASSVGSINEKLFF.

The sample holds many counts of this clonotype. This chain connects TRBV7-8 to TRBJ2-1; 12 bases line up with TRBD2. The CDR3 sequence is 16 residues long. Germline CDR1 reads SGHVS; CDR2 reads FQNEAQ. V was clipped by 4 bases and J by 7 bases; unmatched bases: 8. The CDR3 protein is CASSSSGGALKNEQFF. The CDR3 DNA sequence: TGTGCCAGCAGCTCTAGCGGGGGGGCATTAAAAAATGAGCAGTTCTTC. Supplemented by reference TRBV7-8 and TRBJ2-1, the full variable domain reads GAGVSQSPRYKVAKRGQDVALRCDPISGHVSLFWYQQALGQGPEFLTYFQNEAQLDKSGLPSDRFFAERPEGSVSTLKIQRTQQEDSAVYLCASSSSGGALKNEQFFGPGTRLTVL.

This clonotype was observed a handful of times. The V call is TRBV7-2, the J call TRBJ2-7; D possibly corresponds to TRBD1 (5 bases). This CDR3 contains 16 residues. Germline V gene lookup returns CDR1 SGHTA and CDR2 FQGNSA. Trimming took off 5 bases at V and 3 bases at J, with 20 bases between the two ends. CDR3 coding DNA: TGTGCCAGCAGCCCCCGCACGAGAGACAGCCGCTACGAGCAGTACTTC. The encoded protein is CASSPRTRDSRYEQYF.